These T cell receptor beta chains were read from a single sample in a study of blood T cell repertoires in COVID-19. Profiling relied on immunoSEQ multiplex PCR, and the TCRdb table lists in-frame clones only, not all of them. The table includes roughly 110,000 clones, more than 75% detected once. The specimen was peripheral blood. The receptor set was obtained from a woman between 40 and 55 years old with acute or convalescent COVID-19. CDR3s include the opening cysteine and the closing phenylalanine or tryptophan. Each record gives: D gene, V gene, clone size, J gene, CDR3 DNA, CDR3 protein. A D gene is named only where the DNA matches it firmly. Clone size is not always given. Where it is, it says once, few, many or a class for expanded clones.

d_gene: NA; v_gene: TRBV5-1; abundance: NA; j_gene: TRBJ1-1; CDR3nt: TGCGCCAGCAGTTTTCGGGGTCGGGACACTGAAGCTTTCTTT; CDR3aa: CASSFRGRDTEAFF
d_gene: NA; v_gene: TRBV30; abundance: NA; j_gene: TRBJ1-1; CDR3nt: TGTGCCTGGAGTGTAAAGGACTCTCAATCCTATGGAGCTTTCTTT; CDR3aa: CAWSVKDSQSYGAFF
d_gene: NA; v_gene: TRBV12-2; abundance: once; j_gene: TRBJ1-2; CDR3nt: TGTGCAAGTCGTTTTATCGCGGGGGGCCGCTATGGCTACACCTTC; CDR3aa: CASRFIAGGRYGYTF
d_gene: TRBD1; v_gene: TRBV30; abundance: once; j_gene: TRBJ1-2; CDR3nt: TGTGCCTGTCGACAGGGGACGGGTTATGGCTACACCTTC; CDR3aa: CACRQGTGYGYTF
d_gene: NA; v_gene: TRBV4-1; abundance: NA; j_gene: TRBJ1-2; CDR3nt: TGCGCCAGCAGCCAAGAGAGGGTGCGGGGCTACACCTTC; CDR3aa: CASSQERVRGYTF
d_gene: NA; v_gene: TRBV25-1; abundance: NA; j_gene: TRBJ1-2; CDR3nt: TGTGCCAGCAGTGAATCCTGGCAGGACTATGGCTACACCTTC; CDR3aa: CASSESWQDYGYTF
d_gene: NA; v_gene: TRBV15; abundance: NA; j_gene: TRBJ2-7; CDR3nt: TGTGCCACCAGCAGCTTTTCGGAGGGCGAGCAGTACTTC; CDR3aa: CATSSFSEGEQYF
d_gene: TRBD2; v_gene: TRBV30; abundance: NA; j_gene: TRBJ2-1; CDR3nt: TGTGCCTGGCAACTTAGCGGGGTTGGTGAGCAGTTCTTC; CDR3aa: CAWQLSGVGEQFF
d_gene: NA; v_gene: TRBV3-1/TRBV3-2; abundance: NA; j_gene: TRBJ2-2; CDR3nt: TGTGCCAGCAGCCAAGGGCAGAACACCGGGGAGCTGTTTTTT; CDR3aa: CASSQGQNTGELFF
d_gene: NA; v_gene: TRBV5-1; abundance: NA; j_gene: TRBJ2-7; CDR3nt: TGCGCCAGCAGCTTGGATCCCTCCTCTTCGGGCGAGCAGTACTTC; CDR3aa: CASSLDPSSSGEQYF
d_gene: NA; v_gene: TRBV7-2; abundance: NA; j_gene: TRBJ2-6; CDR3nt: TGTGCCAGCAGCTTAGGGTCTCTAGGGGCCAACGTCCTGACTTTC; CDR3aa: CASSLGSLGANVLTF
d_gene: NA; v_gene: TRBV7-6; abundance: NA; j_gene: TRBJ1-1; CDR3nt: TGTGCCAGCAGCGCCTCACTCACCGGGAACACTGAAGCTTTCTTT; CDR3aa: CASSASLTGNTEAFF